One and the same sample provided the 20 T cell receptor beta chains below, sequenced in a study of identical twins. TCRdb called the 5' RACE reads again in MiXCR, with one record for every CDR3 protein. This sample has 240,000 or so distinct CDR3 sequences, with roughly 7% found just once. These sequences were also reported in another study, on yellow fever vaccine responses in identical twins.

The sample was memory (CD45RO+) T cells sorted from blood. The receptors stem from a woman aged 18-30 years in good health.

The chain employs TRBV6-1 and TRBJ2-7, with 7 bases fitting TRBD2. The CDR3 sequence is 16 residues long. V gave up 1 base and J gave up 2 bases; unmatched junction bases: 8. The germline CDR1 and CDR2 sequences are MNHNS and SASEGT. DNA for the CDR3: TGTGCCAGCAGTGAAGAGCGGACTAGAAAGACCTACGAGCAGTACGTC. It yields the protein CASSEERTRKTYEQYV.

The rearrangement uses TRBV7-8 and TRBJ2-3; the D gene could be TRBD1 or TRBD2 (5 bases each). The CDR3 is made up of 15 amino acids. Trimming cost V 6 bases and J 2 bases, with 15 bases left between them. Germline loops: CDR1 SGHVS, CDR2 FQNEAQ. The CDR3 is CASRLSGPSTDTQYF. The CDR3 bases are TGTGCCAGCAGGTTATCGGGGCCGTCCACAGATACGCAGTATTTT.

The rearrangement joins TRBV9 to TRBJ2-5; 9 nucleotides align to TRBD2. CDR1 is SGDLS, CDR2 YYNGEE, per germline. The CDR3 totals 17 residues. The J segment lost 2 bases and the V segment lost 3 bases, leaving 11 bases of the junction unmatched. CDR3 sequence (DNA): TGTGCCAGCAGCGCTCAGGGCGGGAGGGCCTATCAAGAGACCCAGTACTTC. This gives the protein CASSAQGGRAYQETQYF. Full variable domain (outside the CDR3, taken from reference TRBV9 and TRBJ2-5): DSGVTQTPKHLITATGQRVTLRCSPRSGDLSVYWYQQSLDQGLQFLIQYYNGEERAKGNILERFSAQQFPDLHSELNLSSLELGDSALYFCASSAQGGRAYQETQYFGPGTRLLVL.

The sample holds a few counts of this clonotype. The genes are TRBV5-1 and TRBJ2-3; 7 bases line up with TRBD2. The CDR3 is 17 amino acids. CDR1 is SGHRS and CDR2 is YFSETQ in the germline V gene. Germline trimming cut 0 bases from V and 4 bases from J; bases unmatched to any gene: 11. The CDR3 coding sequence is TGCGCCAGCAGCTTGGTTTTCCCGGGGGGACTCTCAGATACGCAGTATTTT. Protein sequence: CASSLVFPGGLSDTQYF.

The chain uses TRBV7-7 and TRBJ2-1, with 7 bases aligning to TRBD1. V was pared by 0 bases and J by 12 bases, with 5 bases of the junction left unmatched. This CDR3 comprises 13 residues. CDR1 and CDR2 (germline): SSHAT, FNYEAQ (reference sequence). CDR3 sequence: CASSLAGTERQFF. The CDR3 DNA reads TGTGCCAGCAGCTTAGCGGGGACAGAAAGGCAGTTCTTC.

This chain links TRBV6-5 with TRBJ2-7; 7 nucleotides line up with TRBD1. The CDR3 contains 16 residues. Germline-derived CDR1 and CDR2 are MNHEY and SVGAGI. V shed 2 bases, J shed 7 bases, and the junction held 14 bases outside the gene matches. CDR3 protein: CASSYTLLRDSKEQYV. The CDR3 DNA is TGTGCCAGCAGTTACACGTTACTCCGGGACAGCAAAGAGCAGTACGTC.

CDR3 loop: CASSYVQGEYEQYF. In DNA form, the CDR3 reads TGTGCCAGCAGTTACGTACAGGGGGAGTACGAGCAGTACTTC. The chain combines TRBV6-5 with TRBJ2-7; 8 bases map to TRBD1. Trimming cost V 2 bases and J 4 bases; bases outside gene matches: 4. The CDR3 spans 14 residues. CDR1 is MNHEY and CDR2 is SVGAGI in the germline V gene.

This clonotype was picked up many times. The chain employs TRBV12-3 or TRBV12-4 and TRBJ1-5; 9 positions match TRBD1. V lost 6 bases, J lost 7 bases, and 7 bases stayed unmatched. This CDR3 has 14 amino acids. The CDR3 here is CASSLGQGIQPQHF. The CDR3 DNA reads as TGTGCCAGCAGCCTGGGACAGGGCATCCAGCCCCAGCATTTT.

This clonotype was counted between two and nine times. The chain employs TRBV20-1 and TRBJ2-3; 9 bases match TRBD2. Germline V gives CDR1 DFQATT, CDR2 SNEGSKA (reference sequence). This CDR3 is built from 17 residues. The trim removed 0 bases at V and 5 bases at J, leaving 12 bases unmatched. This chain's CDR3 is CSARDKFASGIGDTQYF. The DNA for the CDR3 is TGCAGTGCTAGAGATAAGTTCGCTAGCGGGATAGGAGATACGCAGTATTTT.

This clonotype has a count of ten or more. The chain is built from TRBV20-1 and TRBJ2-3, with D uncertain. The ends were cut back, 4 bases at V and 5 bases at J, with 7 bases in the middle. CDR3 length equals 11 residues. Germline loops: CDR1 DFQATT, CDR2 SNEGSKA (reference sequence). The CDR3 nucleotides read TGCAGTGCTACCCGTGGAGATACGCAGTATTTT. Translating gives CSATRGDTQYF.

The chain carries TRBV7-9 and TRBJ1-4; D might be TRBD1 (6 bases). The CDR3 totals 17 residues. With 5 bases removed from V and 3 bases from J, the gap between germline ends came to 19 bases. CDR1 and CDR2 from the germline V gene are SEHNR and FQNEAQ (reference sequence). CDR3 in amino acids: CASSPNGGWVSNEKLFF. As DNA, the CDR3 is TGTGCCAGCAGCCCCAACGGGGGCTGGGTGTCTAATGAAAAACTGTTTTTT.

The chain uses TRBV12-3 or TRBV12-4 and TRBJ2-1, with 12 bases fitting TRBD2. The CDR3 is made up of 17 amino acids. V trimming: 5 bases; J trimming: 4 bases; junction bases outside the gene matches: 9. CDR3 DNA: TGTGCCAGCAGTAAAGGACTAGCGGGAAGGGTATACAATGAGCAGTTCTTC. It yields the protein CASSKGLAGRVYNEQFF.

The rearrangement uses TRBV4-1 and TRBJ2-1, with 9 bases that match TRBD2. Germline CDR1 is MGHRA and CDR2 is YSYEKL. This CDR3 spans 17 amino acids. With 1 base clipped from V and 7 bases from J, the junction kept 11 bases outside the gene matches. CDR3 sequence: CASSQASRAGGNNEQFF. The DNA for the CDR3 is TGCGCCAGCAGCCAAGCCTCTCGGGCGGGAGGGAATAATGAGCAGTTCTTC.

This clonotype was detected only a few times. This sequence joins TRBV20-1 and TRBJ1-2, with 12 nucleotides matching TRBD1. The CDR3 runs to 16 residues. J gave up 7 bases and V 3 bases, and 12 bases lay outside the gene matches. The germline CDR1 and CDR2 sequences are DFQATT and SNEGSKA (reference sequence). In DNA form, the CDR3 reads TGCAGTGCTAGTTCGGGACAGGGGGCGATTGATGGTGGCTACACCTTC. It encodes CSASSGQGAIDGGYTF.

This clonotype was counted only a few times. The genes are TRBV24-1 and TRBJ2-5, with D perhaps TRBD2 (5 bases). V shed 7 bases and J shed 5 bases, with 10 bases lying between them. Germline V CDR1 and CDR2: KGHDR, SFDVKD. CDR3 size: 12 residues. CDR3 loop: CATSSTGETQYF. CDR3 nucleotide sequence: TGTGCCACCAGCTCCACGGGGGAGACCCAGTACTTC.

This clonotype was seen at least ten times. This rearrangement joins TRBV12-3 or TRBV12-4 to TRBJ1-2; D might be TRBD1 (6 bases). Trimming removed 5 bases at V and 8 bases at J, with 21 bases between. CDR3 length: 15 residues. The CDR3 spells CASSPGQRAFRGYTF. CDR3 bases: TGTGCCAGCAGTCCCGGACAGAGAGCCTTTCGGGGCTACACCTTC.

This clonotype has just a few counts. This chain joins TRBV2 and TRBJ2-7; no reliable D call. Germline V lookup: CDR1 SNHLY, CDR2 FYNNEI. The length of the CDR3 is 15 residues. Trimming shortened V by 4 bases and J by 2 bases, and 15 bases separated the two germline ends. CDR3 in amino acids: CASSVRQSSAYEQYF. The CDR3 bases are TGTGCCAGCAGTGTTCGACAATCATCAGCCTACGAGCAGTACTTC.

The sample holds a few counts of this clonotype. At one of its ends the junction is not consistent with the germline gene, which may arise from a read error. The V and J genes are TRBV7-9 and TRBJ2-7; 11 nucleotides align to TRBD2. The CDR3 loop spans 14 amino acids. In germline, CDR1 is SEHNR, CDR2 FQNEAQ (reference sequence). The CDR3 reads CASSLAGGPDEQYF. CDR3 DNA sequence: TGTGCCAGCAGTTTAGCGGGAGGGCCCGACGAGCAGTACTTC.

The chain combines TRBV29-1 with TRBJ1-1; TRBD1 aligns across 7 bases. Trimming at V came to 5 bases and at J to 1 base, leaving 10 bases not matched to a gene. The CDR3 length is 15 residues. Germline V gene data show CDR1 as SQVTM and CDR2 as ANQGSEA. The CDR3 region is CSVMRDRQRNTEAFF. Here the CDR3 DNA reads TGCAGCGTTATGAGGGACAGACAGCGGAACACTGAAGCTTTCTTT.

This clonotype showed up many times. The genes are TRBV27 and TRBJ2-7, with 10 bases fitting TRBD1. Germline V lookup: CDR1 MNHEY, CDR2 SMNVEV (reference sequence). The CDR3 totals 16 residues. Trimming cost V 6 bases and J 3 bases; bases outside gene matches: 11. The CDR3 DNA sequence: TGTGCCAGCAGCCCACTCCGGGACAGGGGATTCTACGAGCAGTACGTC. Encoded protein: CASSPLRDRGFYEQYV.